Each of the 5 T cell receptor beta chains below was sequenced from the same sample in a study of control samples from healthy donors and cancer patients. Clones were read by immunoSEQ multiplex PCR, and TCRdb kept only the in-frame ones, dropping some. This sample has about 160,000 clones, with roughly 90% found just once. Sequencing was carried out using blood. These receptors came from a woman in her twenties or thirties in good health.

The rearrangement uses TRBV19 and TRBJ1-6, with unresolved D. This CDR3 region has 13 residues. Trimming shortened V by 0 bases and J by 9 bases, and 6 bases separated the two germline ends. Per the germline V gene, CDR1 is LNHDA and CDR2 is SQIVND (reference sequence). The chain's CDR3 is CASSIDTGSPLHF. CDR3 DNA sequence: TGTGCCAGTAGTATAGATACTGGTTCACCCCTCCACTTT.

This clone was detected only once. This chain links TRBV11-2 with TRBJ2-3, with unresolved D. Trimming left V 5 bases short and J 6 bases short, with 18 bases between. The CDR3 covers 15 residues. Germline lookup yields CDR1 SGHAT and CDR2 FQNNGV. CDR3 DNA: TGTGCCAGCAGCCGCCCTATGGGGATGGGGGATACGCAGTATTTT. It codes for CASSRPMGMGDTQYF.

The CDR3 here is CATSRDIRDLNPHEQYF. CDR3 DNA sequence: TGTGCCACCAGCAGAGATATACGCGACCTTAACCCCCACGAGCAGTACTTC. The V gene is TRBV15, the J gene TRBJ2-7; no definite D call. Germline CDR1 LNHNV, CDR2 YYDKDF (reference sequence). CDR3 length: 17 residues. V lost 0 bases and J 5 bases, leaving 20 bases between the germline ends. Combining the CDR3 with reference TRBV15 and TRBJ2-7 gives the whole variable domain DAMVIQNPRYQVTQFGKPVTLSCSQTLNHNVMYWYQQKSSQAPKLLFHYYDKDFNNEADTPDNFQSRRPNTSFCFLDIRSPGLGDTAMYLCATSRDIRDLNPHEQYFGPGTRLTVT.

In DNA form, the CDR3 reads TGTGCCAGCACCACCTCCGGCCTGTACAATGAGCAGTTCTTC. Translation: CASTTSGLYNEQFF. The rearrangement uses TRBV28 and TRBJ2-1; D unclear. Trimming took off 7 bases at V and 4 bases at J, with 14 bases between the two ends. The CDR3 is made up of 14 amino acids. Germline CDR1 and CDR2: MDHEN and SYDVKM.

The chain recombines TRBV12-3 or TRBV12-4 with TRBJ2-7; D remains ambiguous. The germline V and J ends were trimmed by 2 bases and 2 bases, with 4 bases remaining between them. The CDR3 totals 12 residues. The CDR3 loop is CASSLSPYEQYF. The CDR3 DNA is TGTGCCAGCAGTTTATCCCCCTACGAGCAGTACTTC.